This T cell receptor (beta chain) was sequenced during a study of blood T cell repertoires in COVID-19. Study in general: The analysed material was cDNA or gDNA that came from T cells, B-cell-depleted T cells, or PBMCs.

The protocol was immunoSEQ multiplex PCR, while the TCRdb copy is restricted to in-frame clones and leaves out a portion. The data show about half a million clones, with around nine tenths seen just once and 7% to 10% held by the top ten. The study drew participants aged about 18 to 90 years from some 24 US areas. The source material was PBMCs or T cells enriched from blood (not recorded which). This TCR derives from a woman aged 55 to 70 who had recovered from COVID-19.

CDR3 loop: CASSVTTGASGNTIYF. Written as DNA, the CDR3 is TGTGCCAGCAGCGTAACGACAGGGGCGTCTGGAAACACCATATATTTT. This chain uses TRBV5-4 with TRBJ1-3; 8 bases map to TRBD1. The germline V gene encodes CDR1 SGHNT and CDR2 YYREEE (reference sequence). The CDR3 runs 16 residues. The V segment lost 4 bases and the J segment 1 base; nucleotides outside the gene matches: 7.